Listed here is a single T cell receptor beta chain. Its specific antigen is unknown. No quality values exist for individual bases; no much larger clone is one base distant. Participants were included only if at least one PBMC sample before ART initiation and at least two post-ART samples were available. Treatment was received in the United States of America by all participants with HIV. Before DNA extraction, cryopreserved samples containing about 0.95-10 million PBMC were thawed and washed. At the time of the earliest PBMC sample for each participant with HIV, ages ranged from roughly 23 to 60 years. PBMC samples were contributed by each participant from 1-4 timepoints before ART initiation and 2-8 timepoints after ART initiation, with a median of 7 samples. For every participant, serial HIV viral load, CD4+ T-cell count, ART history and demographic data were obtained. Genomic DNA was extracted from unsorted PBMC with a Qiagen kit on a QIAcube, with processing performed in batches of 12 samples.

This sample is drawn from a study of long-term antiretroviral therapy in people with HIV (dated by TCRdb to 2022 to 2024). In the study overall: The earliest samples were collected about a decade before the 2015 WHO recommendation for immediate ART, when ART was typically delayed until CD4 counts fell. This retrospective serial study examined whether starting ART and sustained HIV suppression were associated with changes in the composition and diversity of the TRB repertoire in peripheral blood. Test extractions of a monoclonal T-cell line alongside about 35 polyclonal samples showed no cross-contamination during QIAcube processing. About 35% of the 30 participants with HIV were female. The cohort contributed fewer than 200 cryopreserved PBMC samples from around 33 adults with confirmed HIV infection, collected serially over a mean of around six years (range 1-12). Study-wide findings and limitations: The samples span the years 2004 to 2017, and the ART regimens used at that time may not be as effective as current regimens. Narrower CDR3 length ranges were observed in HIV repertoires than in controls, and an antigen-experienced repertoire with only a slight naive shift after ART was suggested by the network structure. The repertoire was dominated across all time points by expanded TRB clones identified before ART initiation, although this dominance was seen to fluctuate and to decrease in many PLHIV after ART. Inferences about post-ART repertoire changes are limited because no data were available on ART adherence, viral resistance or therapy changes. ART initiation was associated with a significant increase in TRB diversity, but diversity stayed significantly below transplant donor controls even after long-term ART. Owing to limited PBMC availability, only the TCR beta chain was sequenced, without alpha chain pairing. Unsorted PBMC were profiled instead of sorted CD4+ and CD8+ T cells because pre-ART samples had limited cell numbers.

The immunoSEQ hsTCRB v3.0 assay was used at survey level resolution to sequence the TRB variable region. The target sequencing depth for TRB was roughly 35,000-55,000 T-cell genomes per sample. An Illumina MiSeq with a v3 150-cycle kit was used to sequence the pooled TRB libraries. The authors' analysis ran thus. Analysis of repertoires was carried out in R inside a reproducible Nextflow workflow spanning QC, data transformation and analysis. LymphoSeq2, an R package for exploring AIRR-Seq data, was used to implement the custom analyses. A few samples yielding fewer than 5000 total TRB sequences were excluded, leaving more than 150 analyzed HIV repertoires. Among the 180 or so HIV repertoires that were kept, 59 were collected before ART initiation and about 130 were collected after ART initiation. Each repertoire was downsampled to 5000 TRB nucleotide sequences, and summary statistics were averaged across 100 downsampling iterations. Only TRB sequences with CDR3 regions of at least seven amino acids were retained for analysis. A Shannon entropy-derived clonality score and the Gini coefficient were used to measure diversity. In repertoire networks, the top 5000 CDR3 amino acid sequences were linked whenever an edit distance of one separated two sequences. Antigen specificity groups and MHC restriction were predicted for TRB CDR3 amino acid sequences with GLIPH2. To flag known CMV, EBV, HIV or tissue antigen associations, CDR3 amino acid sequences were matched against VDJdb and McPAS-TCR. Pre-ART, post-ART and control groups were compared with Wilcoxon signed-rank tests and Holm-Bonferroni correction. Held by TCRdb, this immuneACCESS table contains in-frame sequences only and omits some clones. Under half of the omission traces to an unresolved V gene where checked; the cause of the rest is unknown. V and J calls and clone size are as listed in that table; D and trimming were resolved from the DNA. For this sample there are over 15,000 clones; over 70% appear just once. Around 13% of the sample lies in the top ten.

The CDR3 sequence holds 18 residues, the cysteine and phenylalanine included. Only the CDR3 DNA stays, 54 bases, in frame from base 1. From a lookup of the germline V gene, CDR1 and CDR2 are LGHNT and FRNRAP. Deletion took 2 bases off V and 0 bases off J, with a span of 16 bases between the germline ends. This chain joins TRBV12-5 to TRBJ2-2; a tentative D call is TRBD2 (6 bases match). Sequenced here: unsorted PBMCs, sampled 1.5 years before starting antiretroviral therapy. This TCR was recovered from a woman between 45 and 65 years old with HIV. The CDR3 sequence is CASGLFQGLTTNTGELFF. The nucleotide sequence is TGTGCTAGTGGTTTGTTCCAGGGACTCACTACGAACACCGGGGAGCTGTTTTTT.